The source of this T cell receptor (beta chain) is a study of T cells after posttransplantation cyclophosphamide (TCRdb year 2016). About the study as a whole: Using TRB sequencing, the study followed how the T cell repertoire reconstituted after myeloablative bone marrow transplantation in which posttransplantation cyclophosphamide served as GVHD prophylaxis. Blood from every one of the 30 or so PTCy patients who had 1-year posttransplant specimens underwent TRB sequencing. Samples from a few dozen PTCy-treated patients and roughly 17 related bone marrow donors of those patients were subjected to antigen receptor sequencing. Public TRB sequences were searched against a database of over 3,600 sequences associated with responses to pathogens, tumor antigens, self-antigens and alloantigens. Because TRA and TRB clonality correlated tightly in some 10 samples, the subsequent TCR analyses were limited to TRB only. TRB sequencing was also done on up to 3 additional blood samples from 2 to 5.2 years after transplant in 3 patients, and on pretransplant blood from several patients.

The research as a whole found: Donor-recipient similarity was low at 1-2 months but rose over the first year, and later blood repertoires were often dominated by donor CD8+ memory clones. Across the approximately 46 patients, TRB clonality was highly associated with recipient CMV seropositivity and CMV reactivation, and diversity with PTCy was similar to that in the CNI/methotrexate controls. The TRB repertoires of T cells infiltrating skin or the GI tract showed only limited overlap with the TRB repertoires found in blood.

Genomic DNA was the input for TRB sequencing, which was run either with the immunoSEQ assay at survey resolution or with the hsTCRB kit. On the study's bioinformatics: The immunoSEQ software handled the initial read processing, while the LymphoSeq R package was used for the repertoire analyses. Clonality was calculated as 1 minus normalized Shannon entropy, and the Gini coefficient was also calculated for each TRB dataset. To infer phenotypes in unsorted samples, TRB sequences from sorted subsets of the recipient or donor were mapped onto the unsorted samples of the same recipient. The table was pulled from immuneACCESS by TCRdb, which kept in-frame rearrangements only. Such tables lose some clones; where checked, under half of the loss comes from unresolved V genes, and the rest has no known cause. V and J calls and clone size are as listed in that table; D and trimming were resolved from the DNA. In this sample the table shows 25,000 to 40,000 clones, 91% of which occur a single time. The ten largest clones add up to 0.1% of the sample.

A word on this clone: The specificity of this receptor is unknown. Base quality data are lacking; no much larger clone is found one base away.

Naive T cells were defined as viable CD3+CD4+ or CD3+CD8+ cells that were CCR7+CD45RA+CD45RO-CD95-CD27+CD28+. Related bone marrow donors provided peripheral blood samples on the day of marrow donation. Mononuclear cells from peripheral blood and bone marrow were separated by Ficoll-Hypaque density centrifugation and then cryopreserved. CD4+ and CD8+ T cells, including naive and memory subsets, were sorted by FACS using a FACSAria II. Spanning cysteine to phenylalanine, the CDR3 consists of 15 amino acids. The CDR3 DNA has 45 bases and is translated from base 1. CDR1 and CDR2, per the germline V gene, are SGHRS and YFSETQ. The germline V end is reduced by 2 bases and the J end by 0 bases; junction bases left unmatched: 0.

This sequence was found in a young man in good health and a related stem cell transplant donor. Specimen: naive CD4+ T cells sorted from blood. The chain is encoded by TRBV5-1 joined to TRBJ1-4, with 8 bases aligning to TRBD1. This receptor carries the CDR3 CASSLQGATNEKLFF. The sequence in DNA is TGCGCCAGCAGCTTACAGGGGGCAACTAATGAAAAACTGTTTTTT.